The clone carrying this T cell receptor (beta chain) was recorded many times. What it binds is unknown. The CDR3 extends over 15 amino acids. The germline V gene encodes CDR1 MNHEY and CDR2 SVGAGI. Trimming shortened V by 0 bases and J by 1 base, and 7 bases separated the two germline ends. One entry per CDR3 protein results from TCRdb running MiXCR on the RACE reads. The sample lists fewer than 100,000 distinct CDR3 sequences, about 9.9% occurring once. The source of the sample is a study of human T cells and chemical hapten exposure. Across the study: There were weekly diphenylcyclopropenone doses to the scalp for patients throughout the roughly 25-week study. General study results and limits: The immune response of these alopecia patients might not match healthy individuals'.

Stated time point: patch test 2, 6 weeks after DPC sensitization. Treatment of the sample: therapeutic diphenylcyclopropenone sensitization with weekly scalp DPC. Blood collection took place prior to placing each patch test. The clonotype originates from a man between 18 and 29 years old with alopecia areata. Some clones in this sample may be carry-over from other donors' samples. The sample was whole blood, taken in connection with sensitization to the hapten diphenylcyclopropenone (DPC). The chain carries TRBV6-5 and TRBJ2-1; TRBD2 is a possible D gene (5 bases). In nucleotides, the CDR3 is TGTGCCAGCAGTTACTCGACGGGGTCCTACAATGAGCAGTTCTTC. It specifies CASSYSTGSYNEQFF.